Below are 5 T cell receptor beta chains sequenced from a single sample in a study of cytotoxic CD8 clonotypes in ibrutinib-treated CLL. Method: immunoSEQ multiplex PCR; TCRdb's copy keeps in-frame clones and lacks some. The sample lists 200,000 to 250,000 clones; 70% were seen once. The sequenced sample was PBMCs, obtained after 24 months of ibrutinib treatment. Receptors were obtained from a human donor with chronic lymphocytic leukemia.

This sequence joins TRBV5-6 and TRBJ2-3; 10 nucleotides agree with TRBD2. The ends lost 2 bases at V and 5 bases at J; junction bases unmatched: 5. Germline V gene data show CDR1 as SGHDT and CDR2 as YYEEEE. This CDR3 region has 15 residues. The CDR3 sequence: CASSFASSGRDTQYF. The DNA of the CDR3 is TGTGCCAGCAGCTTCGCGTCTAGCGGGAGAGATACGCAGTATTTT.

A few counts support this clone. The V and J genes are TRBV2 and TRBJ1-2; D call uncertain. The germline V gene has CDR1 SNHLY and CDR2 FYNNEI. There are 14 residues in the CDR3. The germline V and J ends were trimmed by 6 bases and 1 base, with 12 bases remaining between them. This chain's CDR3 is CASRPQVINYGYTF. The DNA for the CDR3 is TGTGCCAGCAGGCCCCAAGTTATTAACTATGGCTACACCTTC.

The V gene is TRBV19, the J gene TRBJ2-1; 10 nucleotides align to TRBD2. From germline, CDR1 is LNHDA and CDR2 SQIVND (reference sequence). V was pared by 9 bases and J by 4 bases, with 6 bases of the junction left unmatched. This CDR3 spans 14 amino acids. The CDR3 spells CASRAGGGYNEQFF. CDR3 coding DNA: TGTGCCAGCAGAGCGGGAGGGGGATACAATGAGCAGTTCTTC.

V and J are TRBV29-1 and TRBJ2-5; possible D gene TRBD1, 6 bases. The CDR3 is made up of 16 amino acids. Germline V gives CDR1 SQVTM, CDR2 ANQGSEA. V was clipped by 1 base and J by 0 bases, with 15 bases between them. The CDR3 loop is CSVEGVMDSNQETQYF. The CDR3 DNA sequence: TGCAGCGTTGAAGGGGTAATGGACAGTAACCAAGAGACCCAGTACTTC.

J is TRBJ1-5 and V is TRBV28, with TRBD1 matching over 7 bases. The CDR3 totals 17 residues. Germline V lookup: CDR1 MDHEN, CDR2 SYDVKM. With V trimmed by 2 bases and J by 0 bases, 7 bases remained unmatched. CDR3 DNA: TGTGCCAGCAGTTTAAAGGGGGCAGTCTATAGCAATCAGCCCCAGCATTTT. The encoded protein is CASSLKGAVYSNQPQHF. The full variable domain, with the rest looked up from reference TRBV28 and TRBJ1-5, is DVKVTQSSRYLVKRTGEKVFLECVQDMDHENMFWYRQDPGLGLRLIYFSYDVKMKEKGDIPEGYSVSREKKERFSLILESASTNQTSMYLCASSLKGAVYSNQPQHFGDGTRLSIL.